The rows below give T cell receptor beta chains drawn from one sample of a study of Graves' ophthalmopathy and Graves' hyperthyroidism. One entry per CDR3 protein, called by TCRdb with MiXCR from the multiplex PCR reads. The sample has some 380,000 distinct CDR3 sequences, 15% seen once. Input material: peripheral blood. The source of these receptors is a woman under 30 with stable Graves' hyperthyroidism. CDR3s include the opening cysteine and the closing phenylalanine or tryptophan. D genes are given only for firm matches.

length: 16
V: TRBV6-2/TRBV6-3
J: TRBJ2-7
D: NA
CDR3: CASREAGTPNSYEQYF

length: 13
V: TRBV6-5
J: TRBJ1-1
D: NA
CDR3: CASSYPENTEAFF

length: 17
V: TRBV6-5
J: TRBJ1-6
D: NA
CDR3: CASSGRGLSSYNSPLHF

length: 14
V: TRBV12-3/TRBV12-4
J: TRBJ1-2
D: NA
CDR3: CASIAGPLNYGYTF

length: 12
V: TRBV6-1
J: TRBJ1-6
D: NA
CDR3: CASRTPNSPLHF

length: 15
V: TRBV7-7
J: TRBJ1-3
D: TRBD1
CDR3: CASSQGPGSGNTIYF

length: 15
V: TRBV19
J: TRBJ2-5
D: NA
CDR3: CASSMADYGLQTQYF

length: 15
V: TRBV11-3
J: TRBJ1-1
D: TRBD1
CDR3: CASSPRQGFSAEAFF

length: 14
V: TRBV12-3/TRBV12-4
J: TRBJ2-7
D: NA
CDR3: CASSPGDNHYEQYF

length: 12
V: TRBV20-1
J: TRBJ1-2
D: NA
CDR3: CSATQADYGYTF